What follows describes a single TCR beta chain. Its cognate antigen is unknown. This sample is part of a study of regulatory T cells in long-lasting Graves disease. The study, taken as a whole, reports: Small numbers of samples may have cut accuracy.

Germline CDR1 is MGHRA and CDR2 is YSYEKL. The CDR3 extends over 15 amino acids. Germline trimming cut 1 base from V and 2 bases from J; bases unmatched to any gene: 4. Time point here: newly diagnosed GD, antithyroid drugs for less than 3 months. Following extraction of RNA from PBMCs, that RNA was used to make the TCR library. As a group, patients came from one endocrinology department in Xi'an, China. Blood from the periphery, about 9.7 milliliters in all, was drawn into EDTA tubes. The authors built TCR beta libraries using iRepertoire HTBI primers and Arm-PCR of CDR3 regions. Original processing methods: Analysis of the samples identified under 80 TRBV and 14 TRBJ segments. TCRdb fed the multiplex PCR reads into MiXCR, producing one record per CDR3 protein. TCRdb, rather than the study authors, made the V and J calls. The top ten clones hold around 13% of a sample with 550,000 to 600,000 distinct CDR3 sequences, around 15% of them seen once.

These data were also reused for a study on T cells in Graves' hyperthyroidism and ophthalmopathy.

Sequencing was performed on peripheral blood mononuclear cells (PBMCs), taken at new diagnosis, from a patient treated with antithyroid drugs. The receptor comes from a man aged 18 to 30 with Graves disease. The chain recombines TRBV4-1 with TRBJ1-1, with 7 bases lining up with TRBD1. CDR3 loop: CASSQGGQENTEAFF. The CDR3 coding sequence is TGCGCCAGCAGCCAAGGTGGACAGGAAAACACTGAAGCTTTCTTT.